This T cell receptor beta chain was captured in a study of cytomegalovirus exposure and HLA in healthy donors. Study information: In an earlier analysis, 95 million to 140 million unique TCR beta sequences were found from about 190 million T cells. Unique TCRs from HLA-typed donors, approximately 80 million of them, were held in an early data release.

A note on this clone: The target antigen is unknown. Sequence at one end of the junction differs from germline and may be a read error.

CDR3 length: 19 amino acids. The germline gives CDR1 MNHEY, CDR2 SMNVEV (reference sequence). The study, taken as a whole, reports: A link between a missense DCLRE1C variant and TCR beta V- and J-gene trimming emerged from a later analysis. Later analysis identified several of the most significant clusters that appeared linked to common viral pathogens.

Vbeta (60) and Jbeta (13) primers were used in the PCR. The data were produced by immunoSEQ multiplex PCR, yet TCRdb's version contains in-frame clones alone and is incomplete. The sample carries around 100,000 clones, around two thirds recorded once. The sequenced sample was PBMCs. V usage is TRBV27 and J usage is TRBJ1-4; 9 positions match TRBD1. This TCR was sampled from a woman aged 45-59 years in good health and CMV-seronegative. The CDR3 region is CASSLSRDRAHATNEKLFF. In nucleotides, the CDR3 is TGTGCCAGCAGTCTATCACGGGACAGGGCCCACGCAACTAATGAAAAACTGTTTTTT. The variable domain in full, completed from reference TRBV27 and TRBJ1-4, reads EAQVTQNPRYLITVTGKKLTVTCSQNMNHEYMSWYRQDPGLGLRQIYYSMNVEVTDKGDVPEGYKVSRKEKRNFPLILESPSPNQTSLYFCASSLSRDRAHATNEKLFFGSGTQLSVL.